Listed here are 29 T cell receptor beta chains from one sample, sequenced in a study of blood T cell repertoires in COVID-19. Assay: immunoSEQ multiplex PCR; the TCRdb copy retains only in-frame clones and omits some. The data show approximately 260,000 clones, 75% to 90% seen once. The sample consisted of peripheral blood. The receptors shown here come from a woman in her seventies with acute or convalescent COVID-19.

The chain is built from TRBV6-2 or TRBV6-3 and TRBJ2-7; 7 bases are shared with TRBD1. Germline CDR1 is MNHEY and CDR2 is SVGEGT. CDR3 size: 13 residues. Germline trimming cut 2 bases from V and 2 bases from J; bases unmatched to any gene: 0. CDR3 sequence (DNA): TGTGCCAGCAGTTACCAGGGGGCCTACGAGCAGTACTTC. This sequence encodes CASSYQGAYEQYF.

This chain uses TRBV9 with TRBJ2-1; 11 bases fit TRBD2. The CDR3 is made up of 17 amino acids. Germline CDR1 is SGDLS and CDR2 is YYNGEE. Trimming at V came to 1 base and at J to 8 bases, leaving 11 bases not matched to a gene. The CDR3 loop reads CASSVMGSSGGYYEQFF. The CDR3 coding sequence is TGTGCCAGCAGCGTAATGGGGTCTAGCGGGGGGTATTATGAGCAGTTCTTC. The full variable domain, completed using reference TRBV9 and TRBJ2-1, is DSGVTQTPKHLITATGQRVTLRCSPRSGDLSVYWYQQSLDQGLQFLIQYYNGEERAKGNILERFSAQQFPDLHSELNLSSLELGDSALYFCASSVMGSSGGYYEQFFGPGTRLTVL.

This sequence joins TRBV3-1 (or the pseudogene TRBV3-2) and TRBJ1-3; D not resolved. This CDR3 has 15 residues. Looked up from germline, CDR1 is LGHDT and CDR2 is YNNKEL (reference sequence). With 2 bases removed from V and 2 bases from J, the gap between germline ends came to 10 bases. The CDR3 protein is CASSQPGITGNTIYF. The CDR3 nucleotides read TGTGCCAGCAGCCAACCCGGGATTACTGGAAACACCATATATTTT.

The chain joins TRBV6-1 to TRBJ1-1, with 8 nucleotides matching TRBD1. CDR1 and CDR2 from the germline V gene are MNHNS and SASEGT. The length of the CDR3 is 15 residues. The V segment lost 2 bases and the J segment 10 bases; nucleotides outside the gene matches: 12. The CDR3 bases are TGTGCCAGCAGTGAATCGACAGGGGCCTCCTACGTAGCTTTCTTT. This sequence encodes CASSESTGASYVAFF.

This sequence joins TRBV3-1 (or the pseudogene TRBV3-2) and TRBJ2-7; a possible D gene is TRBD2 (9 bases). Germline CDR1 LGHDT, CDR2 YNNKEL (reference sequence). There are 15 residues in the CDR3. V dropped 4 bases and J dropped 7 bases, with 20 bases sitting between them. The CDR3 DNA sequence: TGTGCCAGCAGCCCCCCCAGGGGGCTAGCGGGGGAGCAGTACTTC. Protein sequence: CASSPPRGLAGEQYF.

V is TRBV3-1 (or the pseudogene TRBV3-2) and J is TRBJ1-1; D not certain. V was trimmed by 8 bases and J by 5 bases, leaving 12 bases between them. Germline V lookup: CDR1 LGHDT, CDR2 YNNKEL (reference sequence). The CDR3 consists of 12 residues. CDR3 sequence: CASWALGTEAFF. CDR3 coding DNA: TGTGCCAGCTGGGCCCTCGGAACTGAAGCTTTCTTT.

Here the CDR3 reads CASRASGGVDTQYF. DNA for the CDR3: TGTGCCAGCAGGGCTAGCGGGGGGGTCGATACGCAGTATTTT. V is TRBV6-5 and J is TRBJ2-3; 12 bases line up with TRBD2. J gave up 6 bases and V 6 bases, and 4 bases lay outside the gene matches. Germline CDR1 is MNHEY and CDR2 is SVGAGI. The CDR3 loop spans 14 amino acids.

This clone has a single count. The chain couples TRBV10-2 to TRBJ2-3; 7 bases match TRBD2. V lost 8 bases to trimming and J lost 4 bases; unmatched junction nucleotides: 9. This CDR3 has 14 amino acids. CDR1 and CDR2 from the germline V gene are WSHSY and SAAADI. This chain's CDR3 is CASGPAGRSDTQYF. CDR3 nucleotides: TGCGCCAGCGGTCCAGCGGGGAGGTCAGATACGCAGTATTTT.

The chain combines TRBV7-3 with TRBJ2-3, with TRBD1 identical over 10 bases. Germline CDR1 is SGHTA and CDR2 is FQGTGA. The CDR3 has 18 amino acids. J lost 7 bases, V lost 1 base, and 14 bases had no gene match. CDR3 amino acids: CASSLRPSGTGDPNTQYF. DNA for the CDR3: TGTGCCAGCAGCTTAAGGCCCTCCGGGACAGGGGATCCCAATACGCAGTATTTT.

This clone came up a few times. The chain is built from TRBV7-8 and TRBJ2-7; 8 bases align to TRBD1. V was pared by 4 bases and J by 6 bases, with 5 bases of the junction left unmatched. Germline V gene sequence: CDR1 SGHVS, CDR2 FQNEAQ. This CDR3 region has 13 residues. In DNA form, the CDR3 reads TGTGCCAGCAGCTACTGGACAGGGACCGAGCAGTACTTC. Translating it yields CASSYWTGTEQYF. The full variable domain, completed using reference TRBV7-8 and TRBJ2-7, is GAGVSQSPRYKVAKRGQDVALRCDPISGHVSLFWYQQALGQGPEFLTYFQNEAQLDKSGLPSDRFFAERPEGSVSTLKIQRTQQEDSAVYLCASSYWTGTEQYFGPGTRLTVT.

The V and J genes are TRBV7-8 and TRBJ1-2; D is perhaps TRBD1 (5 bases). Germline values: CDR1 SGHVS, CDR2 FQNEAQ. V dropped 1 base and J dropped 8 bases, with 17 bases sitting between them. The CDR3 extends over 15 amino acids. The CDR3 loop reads CASSLGPQGLEGYTF. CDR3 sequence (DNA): TGTGCCAGCAGCTTAGGCCCGCAGGGTCTAGAGGGCTACACCTTC.

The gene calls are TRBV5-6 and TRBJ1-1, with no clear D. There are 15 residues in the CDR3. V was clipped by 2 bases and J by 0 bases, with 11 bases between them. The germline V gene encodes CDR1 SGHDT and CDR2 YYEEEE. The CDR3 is CASSFWSGMNTEAFF. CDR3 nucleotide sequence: TGTGCCAGCAGCTTTTGGTCAGGCATGAACACTGAAGCTTTCTTT.

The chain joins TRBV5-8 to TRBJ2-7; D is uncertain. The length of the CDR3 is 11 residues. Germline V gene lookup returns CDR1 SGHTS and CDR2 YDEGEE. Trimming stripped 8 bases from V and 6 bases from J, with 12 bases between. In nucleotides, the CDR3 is TGTGCCAGTGGTAGACTGCGCGAGCAGTACTTC. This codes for CASGRLREQYF.

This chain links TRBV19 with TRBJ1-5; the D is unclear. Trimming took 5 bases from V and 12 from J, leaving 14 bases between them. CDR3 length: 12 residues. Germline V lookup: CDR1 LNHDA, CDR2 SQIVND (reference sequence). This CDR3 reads CASSPGTMGQHF. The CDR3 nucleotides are TGTGCCAGTAGTCCAGGAACGATGGGCCAGCATTTT.

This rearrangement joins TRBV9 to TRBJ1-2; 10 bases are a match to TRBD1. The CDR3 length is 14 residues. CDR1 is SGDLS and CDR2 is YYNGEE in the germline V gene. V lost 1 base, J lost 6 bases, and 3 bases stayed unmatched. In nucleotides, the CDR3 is TGTGCCAGCAGCGTATCCGGGACAGGGGATGGCTACACCTTC. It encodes CASSVSGTGDGYTF.

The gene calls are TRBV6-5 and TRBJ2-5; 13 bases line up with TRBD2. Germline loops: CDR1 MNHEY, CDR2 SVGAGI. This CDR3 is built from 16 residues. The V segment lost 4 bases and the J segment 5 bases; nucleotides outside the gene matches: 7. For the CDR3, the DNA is TGTGCCAGCAGTTCGGGGACTAGCGGGGTGAGGGAGACCCAGTACTTC. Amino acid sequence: CASSSGTSGVRETQYF.

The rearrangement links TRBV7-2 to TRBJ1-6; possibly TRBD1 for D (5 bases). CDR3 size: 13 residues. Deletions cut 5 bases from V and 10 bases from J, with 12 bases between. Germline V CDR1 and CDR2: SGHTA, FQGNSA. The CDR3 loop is CASSNGGVSPLHF. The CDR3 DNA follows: TGTGCCAGCAGCAATGGGGGGGTGTCACCCCTCCACTTT.

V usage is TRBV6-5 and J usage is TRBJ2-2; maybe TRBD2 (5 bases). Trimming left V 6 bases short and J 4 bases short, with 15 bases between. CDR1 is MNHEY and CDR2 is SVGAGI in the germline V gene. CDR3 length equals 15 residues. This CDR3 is CASRRAAEGTGELFF. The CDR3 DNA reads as TGTGCCAGCAGACGCGCTGCAGAGGGCACCGGGGAGCTGTTTTTT.

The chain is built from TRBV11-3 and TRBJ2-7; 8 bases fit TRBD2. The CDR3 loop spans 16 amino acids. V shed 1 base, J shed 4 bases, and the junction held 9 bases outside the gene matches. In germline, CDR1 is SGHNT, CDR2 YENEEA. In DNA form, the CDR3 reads TGTGCCAGCAGCTTAGTACCGGGGGGGTTAGGGTACGAGCAGTACTTC. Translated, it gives CASSLVPGGLGYEQYF.

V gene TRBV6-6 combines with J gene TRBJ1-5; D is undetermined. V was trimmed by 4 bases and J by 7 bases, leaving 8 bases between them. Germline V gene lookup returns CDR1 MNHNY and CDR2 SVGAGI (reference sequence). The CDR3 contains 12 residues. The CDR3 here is CASSSRGQPQHF. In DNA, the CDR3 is TGTGCCAGCAGTTCGCGAGGGCAGCCCCAGCATTTT.

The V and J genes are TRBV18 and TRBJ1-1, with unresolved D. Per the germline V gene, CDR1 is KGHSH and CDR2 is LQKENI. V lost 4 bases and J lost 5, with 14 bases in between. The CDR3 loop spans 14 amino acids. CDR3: CASSHYMVLTEAFF. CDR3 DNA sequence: TGTGCCAGCTCACACTACATGGTATTGACTGAAGCTTTCTTT. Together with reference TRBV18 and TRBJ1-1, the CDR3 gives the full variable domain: NAGVMQNPRHLVRRRGQEARLRCSPMKGHSHVYWYRQLPEEGLKFMVYLQKENIIDESGMPKERFSAEFPKEGPSILRIQQVVRGDSAAYFCASSHYMVLTEAFFGQGTRLTVV.

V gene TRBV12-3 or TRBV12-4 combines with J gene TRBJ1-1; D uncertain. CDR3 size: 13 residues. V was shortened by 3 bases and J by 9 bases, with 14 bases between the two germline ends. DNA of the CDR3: TGTGCCAGCAGTTTTGGGCCAGGTCGTAAAGCTTTCTTT. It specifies CASSFGPGRKAFF.

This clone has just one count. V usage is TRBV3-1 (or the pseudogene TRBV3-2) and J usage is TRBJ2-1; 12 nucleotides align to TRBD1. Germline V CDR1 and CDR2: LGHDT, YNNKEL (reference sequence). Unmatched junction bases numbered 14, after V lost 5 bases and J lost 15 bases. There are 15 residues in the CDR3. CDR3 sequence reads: CASSFPGTGGEVRFF. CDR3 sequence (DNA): TGTGCCAGCAGCTTTCCAGGGACAGGGGGCGAGGTAAGGTTCTTC.

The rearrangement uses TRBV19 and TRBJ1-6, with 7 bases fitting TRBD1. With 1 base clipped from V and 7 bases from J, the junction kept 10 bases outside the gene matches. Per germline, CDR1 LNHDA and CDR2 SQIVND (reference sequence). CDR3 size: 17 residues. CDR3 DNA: TGTGCCAGTAGTATAGGGAGGACAGGCGCGGTAAATTCACCCCTCCACTTT. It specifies CASSIGRTGAVNSPLHF.

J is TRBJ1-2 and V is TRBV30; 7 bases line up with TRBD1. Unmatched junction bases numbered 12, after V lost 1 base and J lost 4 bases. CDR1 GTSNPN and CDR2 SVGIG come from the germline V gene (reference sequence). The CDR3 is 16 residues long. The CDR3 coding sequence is TGTGCCTGGAGTGGCGCGGCGGACAGGACCATCTATGGCTACACCTTC. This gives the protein CAWSGAADRTIYGYTF.

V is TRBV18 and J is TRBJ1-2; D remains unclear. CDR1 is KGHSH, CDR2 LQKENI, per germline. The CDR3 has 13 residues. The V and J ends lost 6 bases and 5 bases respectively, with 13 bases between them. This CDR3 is CASSPMGEYGYTF. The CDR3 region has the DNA TGTGCCAGCTCCCCTATGGGAGAATATGGCTACACCTTC.

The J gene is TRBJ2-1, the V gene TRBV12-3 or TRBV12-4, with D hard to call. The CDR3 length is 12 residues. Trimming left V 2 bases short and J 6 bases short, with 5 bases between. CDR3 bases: TGTGCCAGCAGTTTAACTGGCAATGAGCAGTTCTTC. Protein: CASSLTGNEQFF.

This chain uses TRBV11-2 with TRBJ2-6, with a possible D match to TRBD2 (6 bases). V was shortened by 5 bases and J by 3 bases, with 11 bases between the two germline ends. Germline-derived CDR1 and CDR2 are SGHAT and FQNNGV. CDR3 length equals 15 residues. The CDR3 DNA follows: TGTGCCAGCAGCCCGGACTACTTTGGGGCCAACGTCCTGACTTTC. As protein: CASSPDYFGANVLTF.

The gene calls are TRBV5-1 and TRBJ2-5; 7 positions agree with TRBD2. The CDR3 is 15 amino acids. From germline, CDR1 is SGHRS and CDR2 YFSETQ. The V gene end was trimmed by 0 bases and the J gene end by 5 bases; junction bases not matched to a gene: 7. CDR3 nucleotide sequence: TGCGCCAGCAGCTTGGAAGGGAGGGTCGGGGAGACCCAGTACTTC. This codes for CASSLEGRVGETQYF.